Below are 3 T cell receptor beta chains sequenced from a single sample in a study of tissue T cells after allogeneic stem cell transplantation. Sequenced by immunoSEQ multiplex PCR; TCRdb stores in-frame clones only, minus some. In the table there are 5,000 or so clones, roughly 40% of which are singletons. Time point reported: mouse harvest day 14 after allogeneic transplant. The graft held 10^6 splenic CD5+ T cells and 10^7 T-cell-depleted bone marrow cells. Material for sequencing was gut tissue. Source of these receptors: a female BALB/c mouse given C57BL/6 T cells with graft-versus-host disease after an allogeneic hematopoietic cell transplant.

As regards this clone: Mouse gene names and germline throughout. The read gets to within 1 residue of the CDR3 end, and the germline J gene fills in the rest. The chain recombines TRBV13-3 with TRBJ1-4; possible D gene TRBD1, 5 bases. V lost 2 bases and J lost 7, with 6 bases in between. This CDR3 comprises 12 residues. Germline CDR1 NNHDY, CDR2 SYVADS. The DNA read from the CDR3 is TGTGCCAGCAGTGACAGGGTCGAAAGATTATTT. Translating gives CASSDRVERLF. The full CDR3 protein reads CASSDRVERLFF.

Turning to this clone: The listed genes are named as in mouse. The observed sequence ends 1 residue before the CDR3 terminus, with the missing tail filled in from the germline J gene. The gene calls are TRBV23 and TRBJ2-4; TRBD2, the table's D call, was not compared with the DNA. The CDR3 extends over 15 amino acids. Looked up from germline, CDR1 is KGHTA and CDR2 is FQNQQP. This CDR3 is CSSSQSFGGQNTLYF. CDR3 DNA (partial): TGCTCCAGCAGTCAATCCTTTGGGGGTCAAAACACCTTGTAC.

A remark on this clone: Gene names follow the mouse nomenclature. From the germline J gene comes the end of the CDR3, since the read stops 1 residue before it. V gene TRBV1 combines with J gene TRBJ2-2, with 7 bases fitting TRBD2. CDR1 and CDR2 from the germline V gene are NSQYPW and LRSPGD (reference sequence). V was pared by 1 base and J by 2 bases, with 1 base of the junction left unmatched. CDR3 length: 15 residues. The covered CDR3 bases are TGCACCTGCAGTGCAGGTGGGGGGAACACCGGGCAGCTCTAC. Translation gives CTCSAGGGNTGQLY. The CDR3 in full is CTCSAGGGNTGQLYF.